This T cell receptor (beta chain) originates from a study of blood T cell repertoires in COVID-19. Study summary: Collection of acute and convalescent COVID-19 samples took place in the United States, Italy and Spain.

The protocol was immunoSEQ multiplex PCR, while the TCRdb copy is restricted to in-frame clones and leaves out a portion. The profile shows more than 25,000 clones, approximately 83% of them singletons. While infection was still active, Seattle patients were enrolled and then followed longitudinally. Looked up from germline, CDR1 is SGHAT and CDR2 is FQNNGV. With 1 base clipped from V and 4 bases from J, the junction kept 6 bases outside the gene matches. The CDR3 length is 16 residues. Material for sequencing was peripheral blood. The source is a woman older than 75 with COVID-19, enrolled during active disease. V usage is TRBV11-2 and J usage is TRBJ2-5, with TRBD2 identical over 10 bases. Here the CDR3 reads CASSLAPLAGAETQYF. CDR3 coding DNA: TGTGCCAGCAGCTTAGCCCCTCTAGCGGGGGCAGAGACCCAGTACTTC.